This T cell receptor beta chain was sequenced for a study of blood T cell repertoires in COVID-19. The CDR3 runs to 11 residues. The germline V gene encodes CDR1 WSHSY and CDR2 SAAADI. Trimming shortened V by 8 bases and J by 2 bases, and 6 bases separated the two germline ends. This clone has a handful of counts. Using immunoSEQ multiplex PCR, the repertoire was profiled, and TCRdb retains in-frame clones only, with some absent. The sample carries about 81,000 clones, around 82% recorded once. V usage is TRBV10-2 and J usage is TRBJ1-2; a possible D gene is TRBD1 (6 bases). The source material was peripheral blood. The TCR sequence derives from a human donor in a cohort sampled during active COVID-19. CDR3 in amino acids: CASQGNYGYTF. The CDR3 region has the DNA TGCGCCAGCCAGGGGAACTATGGCTACACCTTC.